The rows below give T cell receptor beta chains drawn from one sample of a study of OX40 agonist ivuxolimab in advanced cancers. Only in-frame clones appear in the TCRdb table, and some are missing; sequencing was by immunoSEQ multiplex PCR. The sample lists 8,500 to 11,000 clones, 75% to 85% seen once, with 30% in the top ten. The input for sequencing was CD4+ or CD8+ T cells sorted from blood, taken in a trial of the OX40 agonist ivuxolimab. Every receptor here comes from an adult with an advanced solid tumor such as melanoma, head and neck, liver or kidney cancer. The CDR3 runs from the conserved cysteine through the conserved F or W. The order of the fields is V gene, D gene, J gene, clone size, CDR3 DNA, CDR3 protein. The D gene is left open where the match is weak. Rows give clone size only sometimes, using once, few, many, or a class for an expanded clone.

V: TRBV2
D: -
J: TRBJ1-1
size: -
DNA: TGTGCCAGCAGCCTAAGCGGGGGGCGGACTGAAGCTTTCTTT
CDR3: CASSLSGGRTEAFF

V: TRBV27
D: -
J: TRBJ1-1
size: few
DNA: TGTGCCAGCAGTTTTCAGGTGGCGAACACTGAAGCTTTCTTT
CDR3: CASSFQVANTEAFF

V: TRBV28
D: -
J: TRBJ1-3
size: -
DNA: TGTGCCAGCCACCTTAGGGCCTCTGGAAACACCATATATTTT
CDR3: CASHLRASGNTIYF

V: TRBV6-5
D: TRBD2
J: TRBJ2-5
size: -
DNA: TGTGCCAGCAGTTACTCGGGGACTAGCGGACAAGAGACCCAGTACTTC
CDR3: CASSYSGTSGQETQYF

V: TRBV7-9
D: -
J: TRBJ2-1
size: -
DNA: TGTGCCAGCAGCTTAACTAACCTGGACGCCCGGAATTCGGGTGAGCAGTTCTTC
CDR3: CASSLTNLDARNSGEQFF

V: TRBV14
D: TRBD1
J: TRBJ2-5
size: -
DNA: TGTGCCAGCAGCCACTTGGGGCAGGGGGCGCGGGAGACCCAGTACTTC
CDR3: CASSHLGQGARETQYF

V: TRBV6-4
D: -
J: TRBJ2-1
size: -
DNA: TGTGCCAGCAGTGACTCAGGAACGGGGTCCTACAATGAGCAGTTCTTC
CDR3: CASSDSGTGSYNEQFF

V: TRBV7-8
D: TRBD2
J: TRBJ2-3
size: few
DNA: TGTGCCAGCAGCCTCCGAGCGGGAGAAGGTTATACGCAGTATTTT
CDR3: CASSLRAGEGYTQYF

V: TRBV6-1
D: -
J: TRBJ1-1
size: -
DNA: TGTGCCGTAATTCTAGGAGATGTAAACACTGAAGCTTTCTTT
CDR3: CAVILGDVNTEAFF

V: TRBV7-9
D: TRBD1
J: TRBJ2-2
size: few
DNA: TGTGCCAGCAGCTTACAGGGGGCAAGTTACGGGGAGCTGTTTTTT
CDR3: CASSLQGASYGELFF

V: TRBV9
D: -
J: TRBJ1-1
size: -
DNA: TGTGCCAGCAGCCTCAGACAGGAGGACGAAGCTTTCTTT
CDR3: CASSLRQEDEAFF

V: TRBV2
D: TRBD1
J: TRBJ1-1
size: once
DNA: TGTGCCAGCAGTGAAGGAGGGACAGGGCAGGCCACTGAAGCTTTCTTT
CDR3: CASSEGGTGQATEAFF

V: TRBV23-1
D: TRBD2
J: TRBJ2-7
size: -
DNA: TGCGCCAGCACAATTTTTCCGGGACAGGGACTAGCGGGAGGCTCCTACGAGCAGTACTTC
CDR3: CASTIFPGQGLAGGSYEQYF

V: TRBV5-1
D: TRBD1
J: TRBJ2-7
size: -
DNA: TGCGCCAGCAGACCCGGACAGGGGGGACAAAACGAGCAGTACTTC
CDR3: CASRPGQGGQNEQYF

V: TRBV7-8
D: -
J: TRBJ1-5
size: -
DNA: TGTGCCAGCAGCCCAGCGGGACGGGATAGCAATCAGCCCCAGCATTTT
CDR3: CASSPAGRDSNQPQHF

V: TRBV5-6
D: TRBD1
J: TRBJ2-1
size: -
DNA: TGTGCCAGCAGCTTGGGGACAGGGGCGTATCAGTTCTTC
CDR3: CASSLGTGAYQFF

V: TRBV30
D: -
J: TRBJ2-1
size: once
DNA: TGTGCCTGGACCCGGGACATGGGGTACAATGAGCAGTTCTTC
CDR3: CAWTRDMGYNEQFF

V: TRBV4-1
D: TRBD2
J: TRBJ2-7
size: few
DNA: TGTGCCAGCAGCCAAGATCTCCGGGGGGGTGCCGAGCAGTACTTC
CDR3: CASSQDLRGGAEQYF

V: TRBV6-4
D: -
J: TRBJ2-1
size: medium-sized
DNA: TGTGCCAGCAGTGACTCGGCAGAAAAGCTTCATGAGCAGTTCTTC
CDR3: CASSDSAEKLHEQFF

V: TRBV4-2
D: -
J: TRBJ2-6
size: -
DNA: TGTGCCAGCAGCCAAGACGGGGACTCTGGGGCCAACGTCCTGACTTTC
CDR3: CASSQDGDSGANVLTF

V: TRBV4-1
D: -
J: TRBJ2-7
size: -
DNA: TGCGCCAGCAGCCAAGCGACGGGGTCCTACGAGCAGTACTTC
CDR3: CASSQATGSYEQYF

V: TRBV29-1
D: TRBD2
J: TRBJ2-7
size: -
DNA: TGCAGCGTTGAAGAAGGCGGGAGGCACGAGCAGTACTTC
CDR3: CSVEEGGRHEQYF

V: TRBV29-1
D: -
J: TRBJ2-7
size: once
DNA: TGCAGCGTGGAAACTAGCAACCACGAGCAGTACTTC
CDR3: CSVETSNHEQYF

V: TRBV9
D: -
J: TRBJ1-1
size: -
DNA: TGTGCCAGCAGCGAACAGGGCTTGAACACTGAAGCTTTCTTT
CDR3: CASSEQGLNTEAFF

V: TRBV6-1
D: TRBD1
J: TRBJ1-1
size: -
DNA: TGTGCCAGCAGTCCTACAGGGGGAAACACTGAAGCTTTCTTT
CDR3: CASSPTGGNTEAFF

V: TRBV21-1
D: -
J: TRBJ1-2
size: once
DNA: TGTGCCAGCAGCAAGGGGACAGAACACTATGGCTACACCTTC
CDR3: CASSKGTEHYGYTF

V: TRBV19
D: TRBD1
J: TRBJ2-1
size: -
DNA: TGTGCCAGTAGCTGGGACAGGCCCCAAGAGCAGTTCTTC
CDR3: CASSWDRPQEQFF

V: TRBV28
D: TRBD1
J: TRBJ2-1
size: -
DNA: TGTGCCAGCAGAAGCGGGACAGGGGCGCCTTCCTACAATGAGCAGTTCTTC
CDR3: CASRSGTGAPSYNEQFF

V: TRBV6-1
D: -
J: TRBJ1-3
size: medium-sized
DNA: TGTGCCAGCAGTGATGGAGAGTTCTCTGGAAACACCATATATTTT
CDR3: CASSDGEFSGNTIYF

V: TRBV6-5
D: -
J: TRBJ2-6
size: -
DNA: TGTGCCAGCAGTTACCATGGGCTAACTGGGGCCAACGTCCTGACTTTC
CDR3: CASSYHGLTGANVLTF

V: TRBV11-1
D: -
J: TRBJ1-2
size: -
DNA: TGTGCCAGCAGCTCCGGTACCCTGGACGAAGGCCTCGCTAACTATGGCTACACCTTC
CDR3: CASSSGTLDEGLANYGYTF

V: TRBV7-9
D: -
J: TRBJ1-1
size: few
DNA: TGTGCCAGCAGCTGGGAAGCTGAAGCTTTCTTT
CDR3: CASSWEAEAFF

V: TRBV5-6
D: -
J: TRBJ2-7
size: -
DNA: TGTGCCAGCAGCTTGGGACTGACGCTGGAGCAGTACTTC
CDR3: CASSLGLTLEQYF

V: TRBV28
D: -
J: TRBJ2-3
size: once
DNA: TGTGCCAGCACCCTGGACAGTCGCACAGATACGCAGTATTTT
CDR3: CASTLDSRTDTQYF

V: TRBV28
D: -
J: TRBJ1-5
size: -
DNA: TGTGCCAGCAGTTTACTCAGGGGCTACCAGCCCCAGCATTTT
CDR3: CASSLLRGYQPQHF

V: TRBV5-6
D: TRBD2
J: TRBJ2-3
size: medium-sized
DNA: TGTGCCAGCAGCTCGAGCGGGAGGGGAAGCACAGATACGCAGTATTTT
CDR3: CASSSSGRGSTDTQYF

V: TRBV10-1
D: -
J: TRBJ1-5
size: medium-sized
DNA: TGCGCCAGCAGGGACAAAAATCAGCCCCAGCATTTT
CDR3: CASRDKNQPQHF

V: TRBV7-9
D: -
J: TRBJ2-1
size: -
DNA: TGTGCCAGCATTCCCAGGGATCGGAATGAGCAGTTCTTC
CDR3: CASIPRDRNEQFF

V: TRBV28
D: -
J: TRBJ2-7
size: -
DNA: TGTGCCAGCAGTTTCCCCATGGCGGACGAGCAGTACTTC
CDR3: CASSFPMADEQYF

V: TRBV27
D: -
J: TRBJ1-2
size: -
DNA: TGTGCCAGCAGTCCCGATGGGTGGGGCTACACCTTC
CDR3: CASSPDGWGYTF

V: TRBV7-8
D: -
J: TRBJ1-4
size: once
DNA: TGTGCCAGCAGCTTATCTTTGTGGTCGGGAAATGAAAAACTGTTTTTT
CDR3: CASSLSLWSGNEKLFF

V: TRBV30
D: -
J: TRBJ2-5
size: -
DNA: TGTGCCTGGAGTGTTGACAGTCAAGAGACCCAGTACTTC
CDR3: CAWSVDSQETQYF

V: TRBV28
D: -
J: TRBJ1-2
size: once
DNA: TGTGCCAGCAAGGTGGGGCAGGGCTATGGCTACACCTTC
CDR3: CASKVGQGYGYTF

V: TRBV29-1
D: -
J: TRBJ1-1
size: -
DNA: TGCAGCGTTGGACAGAACACTGAAGCTTTCTTT
CDR3: CSVGQNTEAFF

V: TRBV9
D: -
J: TRBJ1-1
size: -
DNA: TGTGCCAGCAGCGAGGCCCGAAACACTGAAGCTTTCTTT
CDR3: CASSEARNTEAFF

V: TRBV2
D: TRBD2
J: TRBJ2-1
size: once
DNA: TGTGCCGGATCTAGCGGGAGGACTGGGAATGAGCAGTTCTTC
CDR3: CAGSSGRTGNEQFF

V: TRBV7-9
D: -
J: TRBJ1-2
size: medium-sized
DNA: TGTGCCAGCAGCTCTACAGGGCGGGCCGACTCGGGCTATGGCTACACCTTC
CDR3: CASSSTGRADSGYGYTF

V: TRBV6-1
D: -
J: TRBJ2-1
size: -
DNA: TGTGCCAGCAGTGATAGTCGGGCAGATGAGCAGTTCTTC
CDR3: CASSDSRADEQFF

V: TRBV5-1
D: TRBD2
J: TRBJ2-1
size: -
DNA: TGCGCCAGCAGCTACTCTTTAGCGGGAGACGGAGGTGAGCAGTTCTTC
CDR3: CASSYSLAGDGGEQFF

V: TRBV5-6
D: -
J: TRBJ2-1
size: few
DNA: TGTGCCAGCAGCCGTAGCGTAGAGACCTACAATGAGCAGTTCTTC
CDR3: CASSRSVETYNEQFF

V: TRBV7-9
D: -
J: TRBJ2-7
size: -
DNA: TGTGCCAGCAGCTTAGATAAGTTCGGGAGCTCCTACGAGCAGTACTTC
CDR3: CASSLDKFGSSYEQYF

V: TRBV6-4
D: -
J: TRBJ2-3
size: -
DNA: TGTGCCAGCAGTGCGGGAGGCACAGATACGCAGTATTTT
CDR3: CASSAGGTDTQYF

V: TRBV7-9
D: TRBD1
J: TRBJ2-7
size: -
DNA: TGTGCCAGCACTCCGGGACAGGGAATCCCTTCCTACGAGCAGTACTTC
CDR3: CASTPGQGIPSYEQYF

V: TRBV30
D: TRBD1
J: TRBJ2-7
size: -
DNA: TGTGCCTGGAGTGGGGACAGAGCCTACGAGCAGTACTTC
CDR3: CAWSGDRAYEQYF

V: TRBV4-1
D: TRBD1
J: TRBJ1-1
size: -
DNA: TGCGCCAGCAGCCAATTCGGGACAGGGGAGCCGAACACTGAAGCTTTCTTT
CDR3: CASSQFGTGEPNTEAFF

V: TRBV10-3
D: -
J: TRBJ2-1
size: -
DNA: TGTGCCATCAGAGCTTCTCTGGGAAATGAGCAGTTCTTC
CDR3: CAIRASLGNEQFF